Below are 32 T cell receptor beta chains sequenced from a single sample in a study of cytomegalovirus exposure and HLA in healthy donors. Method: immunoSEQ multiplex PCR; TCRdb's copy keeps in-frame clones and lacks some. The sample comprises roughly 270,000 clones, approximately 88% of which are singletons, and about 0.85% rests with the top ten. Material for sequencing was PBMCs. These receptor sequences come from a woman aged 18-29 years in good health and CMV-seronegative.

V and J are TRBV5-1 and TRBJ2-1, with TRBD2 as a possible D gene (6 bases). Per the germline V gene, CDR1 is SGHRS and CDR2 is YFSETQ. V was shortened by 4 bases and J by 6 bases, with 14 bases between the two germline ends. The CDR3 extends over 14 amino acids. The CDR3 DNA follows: TGCGCCAGCAGCATAGGACGGGGACTCAATGAGCAGTTCTTC. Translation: CASSIGRGLNEQFF.

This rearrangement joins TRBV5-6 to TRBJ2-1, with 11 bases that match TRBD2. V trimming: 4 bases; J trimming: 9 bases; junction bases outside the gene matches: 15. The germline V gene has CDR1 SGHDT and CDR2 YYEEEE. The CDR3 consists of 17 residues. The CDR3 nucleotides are TGTGCCAGCAGCGTACGAACTAGCGGGAGTCGTTACGGTGAGCAGTTCTTC. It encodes CASSVRTSGSRYGEQFF.

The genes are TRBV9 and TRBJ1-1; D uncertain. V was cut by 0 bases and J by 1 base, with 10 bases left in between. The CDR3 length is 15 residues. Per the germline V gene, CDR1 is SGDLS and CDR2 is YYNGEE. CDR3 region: CASSVGAVQNTEAFF. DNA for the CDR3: TGTGCCAGCAGCGTAGGGGCAGTTCAGAACACTGAAGCTTTCTTT.

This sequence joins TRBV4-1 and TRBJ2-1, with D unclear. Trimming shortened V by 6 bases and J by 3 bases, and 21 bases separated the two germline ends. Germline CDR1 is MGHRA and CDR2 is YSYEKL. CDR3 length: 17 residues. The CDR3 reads CASRPTLLGLDYNEQFF. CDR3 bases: TGCGCCAGCAGGCCGACTTTGCTTGGTTTGGACTACAATGAGCAGTTCTTC.

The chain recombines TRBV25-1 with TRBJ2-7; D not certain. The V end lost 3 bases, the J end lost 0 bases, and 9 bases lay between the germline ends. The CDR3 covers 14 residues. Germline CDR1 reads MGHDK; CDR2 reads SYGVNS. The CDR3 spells CASSEFPGSYEQYF. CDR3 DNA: TGTGCCAGCAGTGAGTTCCCAGGCTCCTACGAGCAGTACTTC.

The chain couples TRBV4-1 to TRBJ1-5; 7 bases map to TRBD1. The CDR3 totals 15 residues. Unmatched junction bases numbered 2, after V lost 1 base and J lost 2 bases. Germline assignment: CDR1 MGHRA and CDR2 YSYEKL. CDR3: CASSQADRGNQPQHF. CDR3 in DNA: TGCGCCAGCAGCCAAGCTGACAGGGGCAATCAGCCCCAGCATTTT.

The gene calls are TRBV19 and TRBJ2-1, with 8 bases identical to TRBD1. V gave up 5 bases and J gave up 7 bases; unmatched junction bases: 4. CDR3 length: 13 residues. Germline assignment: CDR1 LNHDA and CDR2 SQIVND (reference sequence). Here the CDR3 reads CASSPRTGNEQFF. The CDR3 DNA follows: TGTGCCAGTAGTCCAAGGACAGGGAATGAGCAGTTCTTC.

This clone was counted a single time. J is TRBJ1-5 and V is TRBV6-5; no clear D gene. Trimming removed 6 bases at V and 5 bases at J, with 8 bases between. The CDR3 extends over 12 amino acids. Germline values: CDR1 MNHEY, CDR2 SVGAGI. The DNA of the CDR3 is TGTGCCAGCAGAGGGCGGGATCAGCCCCAGCATTTT. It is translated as CASRGRDQPQHF.

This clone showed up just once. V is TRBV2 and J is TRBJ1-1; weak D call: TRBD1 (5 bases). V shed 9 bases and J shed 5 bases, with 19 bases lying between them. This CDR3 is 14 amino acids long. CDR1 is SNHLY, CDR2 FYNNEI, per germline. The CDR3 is CASSTQGIGTEAFF. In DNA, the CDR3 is TGTGCCAGTTCAACCCAGGGTATTGGGACTGAAGCTTTCTTT.

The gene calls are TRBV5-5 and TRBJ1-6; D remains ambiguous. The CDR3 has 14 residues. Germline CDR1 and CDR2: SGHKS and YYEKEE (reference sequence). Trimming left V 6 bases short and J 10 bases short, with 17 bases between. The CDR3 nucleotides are TGTGCCAGCACCCTGTGGGCAGCTCACTCACCCCTCCACTTT. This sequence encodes CASTLWAAHSPLHF.

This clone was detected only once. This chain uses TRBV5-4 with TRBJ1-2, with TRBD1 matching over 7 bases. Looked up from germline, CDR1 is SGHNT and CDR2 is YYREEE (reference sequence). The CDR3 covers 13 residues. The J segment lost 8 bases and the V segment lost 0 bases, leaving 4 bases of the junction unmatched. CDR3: CASSLEGARGYTF. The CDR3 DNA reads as TGTGCCAGCAGCTTGGAGGGGGCGCGCGGCTACACCTTC.

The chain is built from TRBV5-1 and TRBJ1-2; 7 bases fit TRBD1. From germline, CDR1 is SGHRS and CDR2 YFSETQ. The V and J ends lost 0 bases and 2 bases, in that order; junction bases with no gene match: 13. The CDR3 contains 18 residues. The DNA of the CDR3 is TGCGCCAGCAGCTTGGAGTTATTAGGTCAGGGGGGAAACTATGGCTACACCTTC. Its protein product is CASSLELLGQGGNYGYTF.

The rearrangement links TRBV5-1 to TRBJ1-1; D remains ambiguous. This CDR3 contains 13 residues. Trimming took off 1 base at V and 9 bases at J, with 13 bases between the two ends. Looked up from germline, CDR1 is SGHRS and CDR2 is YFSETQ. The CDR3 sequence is CASSLMPREKAFF. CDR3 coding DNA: TGCGCCAGCAGCTTGATGCCGAGGGAAAAAGCTTTCTTT.

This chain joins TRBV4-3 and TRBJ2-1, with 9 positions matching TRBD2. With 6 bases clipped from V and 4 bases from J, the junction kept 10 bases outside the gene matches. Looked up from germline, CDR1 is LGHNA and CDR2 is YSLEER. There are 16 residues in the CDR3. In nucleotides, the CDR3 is TGCGCCAGCAGTCCCGGGACTAGCAGAGAATACAATGAGCAGTTCTTC. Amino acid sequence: CASSPGTSREYNEQFF.

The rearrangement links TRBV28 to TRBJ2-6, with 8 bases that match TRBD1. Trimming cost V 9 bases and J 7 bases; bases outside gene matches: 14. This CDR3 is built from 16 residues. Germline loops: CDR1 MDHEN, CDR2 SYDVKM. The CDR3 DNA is TGTGCCAGAGGGGGGACAGGAGTAGGAAGAGCCAACGTCCTGACTTTC. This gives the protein CARGGTGVGRANVLTF.

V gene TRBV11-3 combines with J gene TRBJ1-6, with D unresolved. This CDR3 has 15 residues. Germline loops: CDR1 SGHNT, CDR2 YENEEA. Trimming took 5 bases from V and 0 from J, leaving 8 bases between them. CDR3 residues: CASSPKSSYNSPLHF. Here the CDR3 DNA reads TGTGCCAGCAGCCCTAAGAGCTCCTATAATTCACCCCTCCACTTT.

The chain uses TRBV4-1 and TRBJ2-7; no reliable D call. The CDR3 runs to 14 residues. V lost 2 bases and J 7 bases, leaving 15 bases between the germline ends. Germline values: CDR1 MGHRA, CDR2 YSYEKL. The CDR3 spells CASSQPEASLEQYF. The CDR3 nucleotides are TGCGCCAGCAGCCAACCCGAGGCAAGTTTGGAGCAGTACTTC.

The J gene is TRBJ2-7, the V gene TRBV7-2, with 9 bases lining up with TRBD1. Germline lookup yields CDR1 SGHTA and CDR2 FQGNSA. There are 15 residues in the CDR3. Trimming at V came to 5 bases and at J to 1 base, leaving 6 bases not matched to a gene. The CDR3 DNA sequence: TGTGCCAGCAGCCAAGGACAGGGGCCTTCCTACGAGCAGTACTTC. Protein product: CASSQGQGPSYEQYF.

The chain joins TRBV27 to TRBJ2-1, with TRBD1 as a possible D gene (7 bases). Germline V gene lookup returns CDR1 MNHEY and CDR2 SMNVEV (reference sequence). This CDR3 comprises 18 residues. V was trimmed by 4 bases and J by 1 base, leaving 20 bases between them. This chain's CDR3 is CASSSIHQGGRSYNEQFF. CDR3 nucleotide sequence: TGTGCCAGCAGTTCCATACACCAGGGGGGTCGGTCCTACAATGAGCAGTTCTTC.

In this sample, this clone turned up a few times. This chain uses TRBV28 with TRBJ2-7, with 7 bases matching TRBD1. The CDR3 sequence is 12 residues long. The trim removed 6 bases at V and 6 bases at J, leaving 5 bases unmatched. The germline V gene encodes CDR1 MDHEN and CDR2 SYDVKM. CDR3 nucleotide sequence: TGTGCCAGCAGAGAGACAGGGCTCGAGCAGTACTTC. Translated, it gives CASRETGLEQYF.

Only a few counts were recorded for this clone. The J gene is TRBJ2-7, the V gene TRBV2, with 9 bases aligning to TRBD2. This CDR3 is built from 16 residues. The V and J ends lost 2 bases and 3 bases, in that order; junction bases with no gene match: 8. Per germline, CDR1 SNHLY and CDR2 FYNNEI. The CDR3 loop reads CASSEIGLAGNYEQYF. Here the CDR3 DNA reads TGTGCCAGCAGTGAAATTGGGCTAGCGGGGAACTACGAGCAGTACTTC.

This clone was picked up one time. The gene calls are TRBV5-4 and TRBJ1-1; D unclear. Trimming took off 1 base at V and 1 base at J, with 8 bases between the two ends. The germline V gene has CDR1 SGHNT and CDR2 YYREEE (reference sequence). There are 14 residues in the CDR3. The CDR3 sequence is CASSLFGRNTEAFF. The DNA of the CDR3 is TGTGCCAGCAGCTTGTTTGGCAGGAACACTGAAGCTTTCTTT. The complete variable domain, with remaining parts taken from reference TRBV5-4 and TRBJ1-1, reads ETGVTQSPTHLIKTRGQQVTLRCSSQSGHNTVSWYQQALGQGPQFIFQYYREEENGRGNFPPRFSGLQFPNYSSELNVNALELDDSALYLCASSLFGRNTEAFFGQGTRLTVV.

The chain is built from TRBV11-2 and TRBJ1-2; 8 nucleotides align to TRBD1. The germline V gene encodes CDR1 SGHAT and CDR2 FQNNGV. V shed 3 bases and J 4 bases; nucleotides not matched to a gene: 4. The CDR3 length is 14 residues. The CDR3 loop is CASSLGTGLYGYTF. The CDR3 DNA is TGTGCCAGCAGCTTGGGGACAGGACTCTATGGCTACACCTTC.

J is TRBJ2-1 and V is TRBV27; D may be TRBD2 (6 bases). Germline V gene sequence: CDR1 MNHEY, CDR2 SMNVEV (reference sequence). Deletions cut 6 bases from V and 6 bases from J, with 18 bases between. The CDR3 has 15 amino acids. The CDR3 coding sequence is TGTGCCAGCAGGCCTTATCCGGGACTCCTCAATGAGCAGTTCTTC. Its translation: CASRPYPGLLNEQFF.

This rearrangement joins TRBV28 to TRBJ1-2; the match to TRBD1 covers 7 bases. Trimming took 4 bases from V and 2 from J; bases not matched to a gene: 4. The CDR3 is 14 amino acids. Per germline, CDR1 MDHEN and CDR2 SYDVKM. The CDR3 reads CASSSRTGNYGYTF. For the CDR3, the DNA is TGTGCCAGCAGTTCCCGGACAGGAAACTATGGCTACACCTTC.

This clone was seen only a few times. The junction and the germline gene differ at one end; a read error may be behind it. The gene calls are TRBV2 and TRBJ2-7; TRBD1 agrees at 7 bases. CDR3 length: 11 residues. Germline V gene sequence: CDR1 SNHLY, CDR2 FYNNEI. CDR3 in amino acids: CASSPDRAQNF. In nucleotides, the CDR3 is TGTGCCAGCAGCCCTGACAGGGCCCAGAACTTC.

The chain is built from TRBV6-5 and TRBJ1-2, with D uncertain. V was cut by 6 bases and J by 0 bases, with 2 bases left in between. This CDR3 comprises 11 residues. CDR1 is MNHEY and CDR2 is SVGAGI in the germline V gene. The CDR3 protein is CASSSNYGYTF. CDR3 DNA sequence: TGTGCCAGCAGCTCTAACTATGGCTACACCTTC.

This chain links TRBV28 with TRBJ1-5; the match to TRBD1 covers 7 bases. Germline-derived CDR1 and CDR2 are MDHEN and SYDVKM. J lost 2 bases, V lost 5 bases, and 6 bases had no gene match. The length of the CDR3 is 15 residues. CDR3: CASSQTGRRNQPQHF. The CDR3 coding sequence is TGTGCCAGCAGTCAGACAGGGCGCCGCAATCAGCCCCAGCATTTT.

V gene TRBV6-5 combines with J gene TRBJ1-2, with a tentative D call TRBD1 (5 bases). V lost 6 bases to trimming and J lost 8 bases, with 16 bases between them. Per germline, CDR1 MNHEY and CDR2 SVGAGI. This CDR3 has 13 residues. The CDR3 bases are TGTGCCAGCAGCCCAACCGCGGACAAGGGCTACACCTTC. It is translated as CASSPTADKGYTF.

CDR3 in amino acids: CASSMMGATYEQYF. DNA for the CDR3: TGTGCCAGTAGTATGATGGGAGCTACCTACGAGCAGTACTTC. This chain joins TRBV19 and TRBJ2-7; D possibly corresponds to TRBD2 (5 bases). Germline V CDR1 and CDR2: LNHDA, SQIVND (reference sequence). CDR3 length: 14 amino acids. V lost 3 bases and J 2 bases, leaving 11 bases between the germline ends.

Here the CDR3 DNA reads TGCGCCAGCAGCCAAGAAGCCCGAGTAACAGATACGCAGTATTTT. The encoded protein is CASSQEARVTDTQYF. The J gene is TRBJ2-3, the V gene TRBV4-3; no firm D call. The germline V and J ends were trimmed by 0 bases and 3 bases, with 10 bases remaining between them. This CDR3 has 15 amino acids. Germline CDR1 LGHNA, CDR2 YSLEER.

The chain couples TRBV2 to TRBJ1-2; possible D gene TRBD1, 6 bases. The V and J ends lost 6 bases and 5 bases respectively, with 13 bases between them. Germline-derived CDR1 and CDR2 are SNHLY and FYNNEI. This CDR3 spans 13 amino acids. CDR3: CASRSWTAYGYTF. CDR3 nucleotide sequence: TGTGCCAGCAGGAGTTGGACAGCTTATGGCTACACCTTC.